These 30 T cell receptor beta chains were all obtained from the same sample, sequenced in a study of cytomegalovirus exposure and HLA in healthy donors. The PCR was carried out with 60 Vbeta primers and 13 Jbeta primers. Measured with immunoSEQ multiplex PCR; TCRdb has only the in-frame clones, and not every one. The table records 200,000 or so clones, 70% to 85% of them present only once. Sequencing was carried out using PBMCs. The receptors come from a boy younger than 10 in good health and CMV-seronegative.

This chain joins TRBV19 and TRBJ1-4; 7 bases are a match to TRBD1. The length of the CDR3 is 17 residues. CDR1 and CDR2 from the germline V gene are LNHDA and SQIVND (reference sequence). V was clipped by 0 bases and J by 8 bases; unmatched bases: 12. CDR3 region: CASSIDADVGTAEKLFF. DNA of the CDR3: TGTGCCAGTAGTATAGACGCTGATGTCGGGACAGCCGAAAAACTGTTTTTT.

CDR3 amino acids: CASSLAGDYYGYTF. DNA of the CDR3: TGCGCCAGCAGCTTGGCGGGGGACTACTATGGCTACACCTTC. The chain employs TRBV5-1 and TRBJ1-2, with a possible D match to TRBD1 (5 bases). The CDR3 runs 14 residues. Germline V gives CDR1 SGHRS, CDR2 YFSETQ. The germline V and J ends were trimmed by 0 bases and 3 bases, with 9 bases remaining between them.

The V call is TRBV6-5, the J call TRBJ1-3; D not resolved. Per the germline V gene, CDR1 is MNHEY and CDR2 is SVGAGI. Deletions cut 5 bases from V and 4 bases from J, with 12 bases between. The CDR3 runs 14 residues. The CDR3 bases are TGTGCCAGCAGTACCCCCAGCGGGGGAAACACCATATATTTT. It codes for CASSTPSGGNTIYF.

This chain connects TRBV7-8 to TRBJ2-5, with 7 bases aligning to TRBD2. V shed 2 bases, J shed 3 bases, and the junction held 6 bases outside the gene matches. The CDR3 runs to 15 residues. Germline CDR1 SGHVS, CDR2 FQNEAQ. CDR3 in DNA: TGTGCCAGCAGCTTATCTCCCCTAGCGGAAGAGACCCAGTACTTC. Protein product: CASSLSPLAEETQYF.

This rearrangement joins TRBV19 to TRBJ1-1; D uncertain. Germline V lookup: CDR1 LNHDA, CDR2 SQIVND (reference sequence). The length of the CDR3 is 16 residues. The V end lost 8 bases, the J end lost 0 bases, and 19 bases lay between the germline ends. The CDR3 sequence is CASGRETLLMNTEAFF. In nucleotides, the CDR3 is TGTGCCAGTGGAAGGGAGACTCTCCTCATGAACACTGAAGCTTTCTTT.

Only a few counts were recorded for this clone. This chain joins TRBV15 and TRBJ1-5; D ambiguous. Trimming left V 5 bases short and J 0 bases short, with 11 bases between. The CDR3 covers 15 residues. Looked up from germline, CDR1 is LNHNV and CDR2 is YYDKDF (reference sequence). The chain's CDR3 is CATSRGSNSNQPQHF. CDR3 nucleotide sequence: TGTGCCACCAGCCGGGGAAGCAATAGCAATCAGCCCCAGCATTTT.

The chain employs TRBV5-6 and TRBJ1-2; D ambiguous. The CDR3 extends over 14 amino acids. V was shortened by 5 bases and J by 8 bases, with 19 bases between the two germline ends. Per the germline V gene, CDR1 is SGHDT and CDR2 is YYEEEE. CDR3 DNA: TGTGCCAGCAGTTGGAGCCCCAACGGGGAAGGCTACACCTTC. Its translation: CASSWSPNGEGYTF.

The chain employs TRBV19 and TRBJ1-1; TRBD1 matches 8 bases. The CDR3 spans 15 residues. V lost 0 bases to trimming and J lost 4 bases; unmatched junction nucleotides: 4. Germline V CDR1 and CDR2: LNHDA, SQIVND (reference sequence). The CDR3: CASSIDQGAGTEAFF. The CDR3 bases are TGTGCCAGTAGTATAGACCAGGGGGCGGGCACTGAAGCTTTCTTT.

The sample holds a few counts of this clone. The chain joins TRBV7-9 to TRBJ2-3; D possibly corresponds to TRBD2 (5 bases). Trimming cost V 5 bases and J 4 bases, with 16 bases left between them. This CDR3 has 15 residues. Per germline, CDR1 SEHNR and CDR2 FQNEAQ (reference sequence). The DNA of the CDR3 is TGTGCCAGCAGCGGAGGACCTGGTTCGGCAGATACGCAGTATTTT. Translation gives CASSGGPGSADTQYF.

V gene TRBV7-9 combines with J gene TRBJ1-1; 9 nucleotides agree with TRBD1. The CDR3 is 16 amino acids. Germline CDR1 SEHNR, CDR2 FQNEAQ (reference sequence). J lost 2 bases, V lost 5 bases, and 9 bases had no gene match. The CDR3: CASSRTGQGVNTEAFF. For the CDR3, the DNA is TGTGCCAGCAGCCGGACGGGACAGGGCGTTAACACTGAAGCTTTCTTT. Full variable domain (missing parts from reference TRBV7-9 and TRBJ1-1): DTGVSQNPRHKITKRGQNVTFRCDPISEHNRLYWYRQTLGQGPEFLTYFQNEAQLEKSRLLSDRFSAERPKGSFSTLEIQRTEQGDSAMYLCASSRTGQGVNTEAFFGQGTRLTVV.

This rearrangement joins TRBV6-5 to TRBJ2-3; 8 bases are shared with TRBD1. CDR3 length equals 15 residues. Germline CDR1 MNHEY, CDR2 SVGAGI. V was clipped by 5 bases and J by 2 bases; unmatched bases: 6. In nucleotides, the CDR3 is TGTGCCAGCAGTCTGACAGGGGAGTCCACAGATACGCAGTATTTT. Amino acid sequence: CASSLTGESTDTQYF.

This clone was seen only once. The rearrangement links TRBV6-5 to TRBJ1-6; D gene unclear. V dropped 4 bases and J dropped 14 bases, with 18 bases sitting between them. CDR1 is MNHEY, CDR2 SVGAGI, per germline. The CDR3 is 14 residues long. Here the CDR3 DNA reads TGTGCCAGCAGTTCCTCCTATATTGGGGAGTCCCTCCACTTT. This translates into CASSSSYIGESLHF.

This rearrangement joins TRBV7-6 to TRBJ2-7; possibly TRBD1 for D (5 bases). CDR1 SGHVS and CDR2 FNYEAQ come from the germline V gene. Trimming took 6 bases from V and 2 from J, leaving 11 bases between them. CDR3 size: 13 residues. The DNA of the CDR3 is TGTGCCAGCAGTCACAGGCCTACCTACGAGCAGTACTTC. It yields the protein CASSHRPTYEQYF. The complete variable domain, with remaining parts taken from reference TRBV7-6 and TRBJ2-7, reads GAGVSQSPRYKVTKRGQDVALRCDPISGHVSLYWYRQALGQGPEFLTYFNYEAQQDKSGLPNDRFSAERPEGSISTLTIQRTEQRDSAMYRCASSHRPTYEQYFGPGTRLTVT.

The chain combines TRBV4-3 with TRBJ2-2; TRBD1 might be the D (5 bases). CDR1 LGHNA and CDR2 YSLEER come from the germline V gene. Trimming cost V 2 bases and J 12 bases, with 22 bases left between them. CDR3 size: 16 residues. CDR3 bases: TGCGCCAGCAGCCAATGGAACCTAGACTTCGCAGGGCAGCTGTTTTTT. As protein: CASSQWNLDFAGQLFF.

V and J are TRBV4-1 and TRBJ2-7; D might be TRBD2 (5 bases). Per the germline V gene, CDR1 is MGHRA and CDR2 is YSYEKL. V was trimmed by 1 base and J by 3 bases, leaving 13 bases between them. The CDR3 has 15 amino acids. DNA for the CDR3: TGCGCCAGCAGCCAAGGGGCGGGTAGAAGCTACGAGCAGTACTTC. Amino acids: CASSQGAGRSYEQYF.

This rearrangement joins TRBV6-4 to TRBJ2-1; the match to TRBD2 covers 11 bases. This CDR3 region has 14 residues. The ends lost 4 bases at V and 6 bases at J; junction bases unmatched: 2. Germline V lookup: CDR1 MRHNA, CDR2 SNTAGT. This CDR3 is CASSGLAGSNEQFF. The CDR3 region has the DNA TGTGCCAGCAGTGGACTAGCGGGGTCCAATGAGCAGTTCTTC.

In this sample, this clone turned up once. This chain connects TRBV11-1 to TRBJ2-5; D call uncertain. Germline CDR1 SGHAT, CDR2 FQDESV (reference sequence). V lost 4 bases and J 4 bases, leaving 10 bases between the germline ends. The CDR3 contains 13 residues. CDR3 residues: CASSWAQAETQYF. CDR3 bases: TGTGCCAGCAGCTGGGCCCAGGCAGAGACCCAGTACTTC.

Here the CDR3 DNA reads TGTGCCACGGCGCAGGGGGGTAGTACGCAGTATTTT. This translates into CATAQGGSTQYF. The chain uses TRBV27 and TRBJ2-3, with D perhaps TRBD1 (7 bases). Germline loops: CDR1 MNHEY, CDR2 SMNVEV (reference sequence). V lost 10 bases and J 8 bases, leaving 16 bases between the germline ends. The CDR3 contains 12 residues.

V usage is TRBV11-3 and J usage is TRBJ1-5; TRBD1 matches at 9 bases. The CDR3 totals 15 residues. Germline values: CDR1 SGHNT, CDR2 YENEEA. V dropped 0 bases and J dropped 6; count of bases not matched to a gene: 3. DNA of the CDR3: TGTGCCAGCAGCTTAGATTCGACAGGGGGTCAGCCCCAGCATTTT. Its protein is CASSLDSTGGQPQHF.

DNA for the CDR3: TGTGCCAGTAGTATCGACAGGGGGAACTATGGCTACACCTTC. Translation gives CASSIDRGNYGYTF. The chain combines TRBV19 with TRBJ1-2; 9 nucleotides align to TRBD1. CDR1 and CDR2 from the germline V gene are LNHDA and SQIVND (reference sequence). This CDR3 spans 14 amino acids. Losses at the gene ends were 3 bases for V and 2 bases for J; bases not matched to a gene: 1.

The chain recombines TRBV6-6 with TRBJ1-2; tentatively, D is TRBD1 (6 bases). This CDR3 comprises 15 residues. Germline V lookup: CDR1 MNHNY, CDR2 SVGAGI (reference sequence). Between the trimmed V and J ends, which lost 6 bases and 0 bases, there was a span of 14 bases. CDR3 nucleotides: TGTGCCAGCAGGGCACACAGGGCAGCTAACTATGGCTACACCTTC. It is translated as CASRAHRAANYGYTF.

The CDR3 nucleotides read TGTGCCAGCAGCTTAGCTCAAGGGATCCGGACAGGGTACTACGAGCAGTACTTC. As protein: CASSLAQGIRTGYYEQYF. The rearrangement joins TRBV7-9 to TRBJ2-5; 8 nucleotides line up with TRBD1. The closer fit of TRBJ2-7 to the DNA end suggests the J call may be wrong. CDR1 SEHNR and CDR2 FQNEAQ come from the germline V gene (reference sequence). The CDR3 consists of 18 residues.

The genes are TRBV7-9 and TRBJ2-3, with no clear D. Looked up from germline, CDR1 is SEHNR and CDR2 is FQNEAQ (reference sequence). Trimming took 4 bases from V and 4 from J, leaving 9 bases between them. The CDR3 sequence is 13 residues long. The CDR3 DNA follows: TGTGCCAGCAGCTCACTCACGGCAGATACGCAGTATTTT. It is translated as CASSSLTADTQYF.

The rearrangement links TRBV4-1 to TRBJ1-5; D unclear. The V and J ends lost 4 bases and 0 bases respectively, with 16 bases between them. This CDR3 has 17 amino acids. In germline, CDR1 is MGHRA, CDR2 YSYEKL. This CDR3 is CASSRDPRSTSNQPQHF. The DNA for the CDR3 is TGCGCCAGCAGCCGAGACCCGAGGAGTACTAGCAATCAGCCCCAGCATTTT.

V and J are TRBV9 and TRBJ2-5; TRBD2 agrees at 7 bases. The DNA end is more similar to TRBJ2-7, so the J call may be wrong. The CDR3 loop spans 15 amino acids. Germline V gene data show CDR1 as SGDLS and CDR2 as YYNGEE. CDR3 nucleotide sequence: TGTGCCAGCAGCGTAGGGGCGGGGGTGCTCTACGAGCAGTACTTC. Translated, it gives CASSVGAGVLYEQYF.

The CDR3 DNA reads TGTGCCAGCAGCTTTCTAGCGGGGGACTCCTACGAGCAGTACTTC. Its translation is CASSFLAGDSYEQYF. The chain employs TRBV7-9 and TRBJ2-7, with TRBD2 identical over 10 bases. The CDR3 is made up of 15 amino acids. Germline CDR1 reads SEHNR; CDR2 reads FQNEAQ (reference sequence). The J segment lost 0 bases and the V segment lost 3 bases, leaving 2 bases of the junction unmatched.

A few counts support this clone. The chain couples TRBV7-2 to TRBJ1-1; no clear D. V lost 1 base and J 3 bases, leaving 9 bases between the germline ends. The germline gives CDR1 SGHTA, CDR2 FQGNSA. The CDR3 consists of 14 residues. The CDR3 nucleotides read TGTGCCAGCAGCTTAGGGGTAGCTTACACTGAAGCTTTCTTT. Translated: CASSLGVAYTEAFF.

This sequence joins TRBV15 and TRBJ2-7; tentatively, D is TRBD2 (5 bases). The V end was cut by 2 bases, the J end by 11 bases, with 13 bases between. This CDR3 spans 12 amino acids. Germline CDR1 is LNHNV and CDR2 is YYDKDF (reference sequence). Written as DNA, the CDR3 is TGTGCCACCAGCAGACTGGGCAGGAGGAAGTACTTC. Protein sequence: CATSRLGRRKYF.

The V gene is TRBV23-1, the J gene TRBJ1-1; 8 bases agree with TRBD1. TRBV23-1 is treated as an ORF (open reading frame) with a function not yet certain. J was trimmed by 5 bases and V by 3 bases; bases with no gene match: 8. CDR3 length equals 15 residues. CDR3 nucleotides: TGCGCCAGCAGTCAGAAGGACAGGGTTAATACTGAAGCTTTCTTT. Translation: CASSQKDRVNTEAFF.

Only a few counts were recorded for this clone. The genes are TRBV5-6 and TRBJ1-2, with 9 bases matching TRBD1. The germline V gene encodes CDR1 SGHDT and CDR2 YYEEEE. The CDR3 runs 15 residues. V trimming: 4 bases; J trimming: 4 bases; junction bases outside the gene matches: 8. CDR3 nucleotide sequence: TGTGCCAGCAGCCCTTGGACAGGGGAGGTCTATGGCTACACCTTC. It specifies CASSPWTGEVYGYTF. The complete variable domain, with remaining parts taken from reference TRBV5-6 and TRBJ1-2, reads DAGVTQSPTHLIKTRGQQVTLRCSPKSGHDTVSWYQQALGQGPQFIFQYYEEEERQRGNFPDRFSGHQFPNYSSELNVNALLLGDSALYLCASSPWTGEVYGYTFGSGTRLTVV.